This T cell receptor (beta chain) appears in the sequencing data of a study of CD8 T cells in ankylosing spondylitis (dated 2017 in TCRdb). As for the study more broadly: The study profiled T cell receptor beta repertoires in healthy donors and ankylosing spondylitis patients to find disease-linked TCR variants. The full study cohort was made up of 25 to 30 ankylosing spondylitis patients and 108 healthy donors. Peripheral blood was sampled, and synovial fluid was additionally collected from ankylosing spondylitis patients.

Overall results and qualifications from the work: A TCR beta motif of fewer than 10 highly homologous amino acid variants appeared characteristic of blood from ankylosing spondylitis patients. The disease-linked clones showed a CD8+ phenotype and occurred at relatively low frequencies in peripheral blood. Significant enrichment of the disease-linked clones was reported in matched synovial fluid samples from ankylosing spondylitis patients. Some TCR beta motif variants had previously been reported in synovial fluid and blood of reactive arthritis patients, which suggested common disease-initiation mechanisms.

This clonotype occurred a few times. Its antigen is unknown. Base qualities are missing; no much larger clone stands one base away. TCRdb records Illumina HiSeq 2500 as the sequencer. TCR beta libraries were prepared by quantitative 5'-RACE with molecular barcodes. On the study's bioinformatics: To identify disease-linked TCR variants, a new computational method was used, one built on a probabilistic model of VDJ rearrangement. TCRdb handled the public reads itself, with Q25 trimming in fastp and clone calling in MiXCR, and kept productive beta chains. All rows with the same CDR3 protein become a single entry with the most common DNA and genes. The V and J calls and clone size come from TCRdb's table, not from the authors' own analysis. This sample has around 540,000 distinct CDR3 sequences in its table, and over 9.5% of those were observed once. Together, the top ten hold nearly 7% of the sample. Trimming costs V 5 bases and J 2 bases, and their ends lie 21 bases apart. The CDR3, from cysteine to phenylalanine, totals 17 residues. Solely the CDR3 DNA is kept, with 51 bases framed from the first base. The germline V gene yields SGHAT for CDR1 and FQNNGV for CDR2.

This chain is built from TRBV11-2 and TRBJ1-2; TRBD1 is perhaps the D gene, given 6 matching bases. Sequencing was done on a sample of blood, either unsorted or a sorted T cell fraction (not recorded which). The clonotype was recovered from a male donor with ankylosing spondylitis. CDR3 region: CASSPRQASHVNYGYTF. The DNA sequence is as follows: TGTGCCAGCAGCCCGCGACAGGCCTCCCACGTAAACTATGGCTACACCTTC.